The 16 T cell receptor beta chains presented below share a single source sample, sequenced in a study of Ad26.COV2.S vaccination and SARS-CoV-2 variants. Repertoires were generated with immunoSEQ multiplex PCR, while TCRdb's copy carries only in-frame clones and drops some. The sample has about 390,000 clones; about 85% are singletons. Stated treatment: roughly 20 received Ad26.COV2.S at low or high dose, single or two shots; five or six received placebo; per-sample allocation not given. Vaccine and placebo recipients were sampled on day 63 after the first injection. This specimen was peripheral blood, taken in a trial of Ad26.COV2.S vaccine versus placebo. The source is a person between 18 and 65 years old who received the Ad26.COV2.S COVID-19 vaccine or a placebo.

The chain recombines TRBV9 with TRBJ2-6; D unresolved. The CDR3 is made up of 15 amino acids. Germline V gives CDR1 SGDLS, CDR2 YYNGEE. The ends were cut back, 1 base at V and 0 bases at J, with 5 bases in the middle. The CDR3 DNA reads as TGTGCCAGCAGCGTAAGGTCCTCTGGGGCCAACGTCCTGACTTTC. Translation gives CASSVRSSGANVLTF.

V gene TRBV29-1 combines with J gene TRBJ1-2; the match to TRBD1 covers 10 bases. CDR1 is SQVTM and CDR2 is ANQGSEA in the germline V gene. The CDR3 loop spans 12 amino acids. With 7 bases clipped from V and 2 bases from J, the junction kept 1 base outside the gene matches. DNA of the CDR3: TGCAGCGGACAGGGGGCGAACTATGGCTACACCTTC. As protein: CSGQGANYGYTF.

The gene calls are TRBV13 and TRBJ1-1, with D maybe TRBD1 (6 bases). Germline CDR1 is PRHDT and CDR2 is FYEKMQ (reference sequence). The germline V and J ends were trimmed by 5 bases and 5 bases, with 12 bases remaining between them. The CDR3 has 13 residues. CDR3 residues: CASSEGDRTEAFF. In DNA form, the CDR3 reads TGTGCCAGCAGCGAGGGAGACAGGACTGAAGCTTTCTTT.

The V and J genes are TRBV6-5 and TRBJ1-2; 8 bases fit TRBD1. Germline CDR1 reads MNHEY; CDR2 reads SVGAGI. J lost 4 bases, V lost 0 bases, and 4 bases had no gene match. The CDR3 is 15 residues long. This CDR3 reads CASSYSGQVFYGYTF. CDR3 DNA: TGTGCCAGCAGTTACTCGGGACAGGTGTTCTATGGCTACACCTTC.

The chain links TRBV5-4 to TRBJ2-5, with 9 bases that match TRBD1. CDR1 and CDR2 (germline): SGHNT, YYREEE (reference sequence). V lost 1 base to trimming and J lost 5 bases; unmatched junction nucleotides: 9. The length of the CDR3 is 16 residues. CDR3 loop: CASSLLADRGVETQYF. The DNA of the CDR3 is TGTGCCAGCAGCTTGTTGGCGGACAGGGGTGTTGAGACCCAGTACTTC.

The V gene is TRBV4-1, the J gene TRBJ1-2; unclear D gene. The germline gives CDR1 MGHRA, CDR2 YSYEKL. V lost 1 base to trimming and J lost 2 bases, with 17 bases between them. This CDR3 region has 17 residues. The CDR3 here is CASSQGRVEGRNYGYTF. The CDR3 nucleotides are TGCGCCAGCAGCCAAGGTAGAGTCGAGGGCAGAAACTATGGCTACACCTTC.

This clone has more than one count but fewer than ten. In the same sample, other DNA sequences code for this CDR3. The V and J genes are TRBV15 and TRBJ1-5; 9 nucleotides match TRBD1. Germline V lookup: CDR1 LNHNV, CDR2 YYDKDF (reference sequence). CDR3 length equals 13 residues. The V and J ends lost 3 bases and 7 bases, in that order; junction bases with no gene match: 1. The CDR3, as DNA: TGTGCCACCAGCAGGGACAGGGGACAGCCCCAGCATTTT. It specifies CATSRDRGQPQHF.

The chain employs TRBV5-4 and TRBJ1-1; no firm D call. Germline CDR1 and CDR2: SGHNT and YYREEE (reference sequence). Trimming took off 1 base at V and 5 bases at J, with 12 bases between the two ends. The CDR3 sequence is 14 residues long. CDR3 in DNA: TGTGCCAGCAGCTTGTCAAGTCCGGGGACTGAAGCTTTCTTT. This translates into CASSLSSPGTEAFF.

The rearrangement links TRBV25-1 to TRBJ1-4, with D tentatively TRBD1 (5 bases). Trimming took off 4 bases at V and 10 bases at J, with 19 bases between the two ends. From germline, CDR1 is MGHDK and CDR2 SYGVNS. This CDR3 contains 15 residues. CDR3 sequence (DNA): TGTGCCAGCAGTGCGGACATCCATGAACGGGGAAAACTGTTTTTT. This gives the protein CASSADIHERGKLFF.

This rearrangement joins TRBV5-1 to TRBJ2-5; 10 positions match TRBD2. The CDR3 runs 15 residues. CDR1 SGHRS and CDR2 YFSETQ come from the germline V gene. V dropped 3 bases and J dropped 3; count of bases not matched to a gene: 5. CDR3 amino acids: CASSYKRGGEETQYF. CDR3 coding DNA: TGCGCCAGCAGCTACAAGCGGGGGGGCGAAGAGACCCAGTACTTC.

The table lists this clone with a count of one. The gene calls are TRBV3-1 (or the pseudogene TRBV3-2) and TRBJ1-3; D unclear. The V end was cut by 4 bases, the J end by 0 bases, with 10 bases between. The CDR3 is 15 residues long. Germline lookup yields CDR1 LGHDT and CDR2 YNNKEL (reference sequence). The CDR3, as DNA: TGTGCCAGCAGCCCTCGACAAAACTCTGGAAACACCATATATTTT. This gives the protein CASSPRQNSGNTIYF.

The V call is TRBV19, the J call TRBJ2-7, with D tentatively TRBD1 or TRBD2 (5 bases each). The CDR3 is 15 residues long. The V gene's germline CDR1 is LNHDA and CDR2 SQIVND (reference sequence). The V gene lost 4 bases and the J gene lost 0 bases, with 13 bases spanning the gap. In DNA, the CDR3 is TGTGCCAGTAGTAGGGACGACCAACTCTCCTACGAGCAGTACTTC. Translated, it gives CASSRDDQLSYEQYF.

The chain recombines TRBV15 with TRBJ2-2; no clear D gene. Looked up from germline, CDR1 is LNHNV and CDR2 is YYDKDF (reference sequence). The CDR3 is 18 residues long. V dropped 2 bases and J dropped 0 bases, with 16 bases sitting between them. CDR3 loop: CATSRLSKPTTNTGELFF. CDR3 nucleotide sequence: TGTGCCACCAGCAGACTCTCGAAGCCCACAACGAACACCGGGGAGCTGTTTTTT.

The chain has TRBV18 and TRBJ1-1; tentative D call: TRBD1 (5 bases). The CDR3 runs 15 residues. V dropped 2 bases and J dropped 4 bases, with 14 bases sitting between them. Germline V gene sequence: CDR1 KGHSH, CDR2 LQKENI. The CDR3: CASSPNSGTGTEAFF. CDR3 sequence (DNA): TGTGCCAGCTCACCAAACTCGGGGACGGGCACTGAAGCTTTCTTT.

V is TRBV10-3 and J is TRBJ2-7; unclear D gene. Trimming removed 4 bases from V and 4 bases from J, with 14 bases in between. The CDR3 is 14 amino acids. CDR1 ENHRY and CDR2 SYGVKD come from the germline V gene. This CDR3 reads CAISGLHKFYEQYF. CDR3 in DNA: TGTGCCATCAGTGGTTTGCACAAGTTTTACGAGCAGTACTTC.

The chain joins TRBV14 to TRBJ1-1, with D possibly being TRBD1 (6 bases). CDR1 SGHDN and CDR2 FVKESK come from the germline V gene. CDR3 length equals 14 residues. V gave up 5 bases and J gave up 5 bases, with 15 bases separating them. The CDR3 protein is CASSVYRASTEAFF. CDR3 bases: TGTGCCAGCAGCGTATACAGGGCGTCGACTGAAGCTTTCTTT.